This T cell receptor beta chain stems from a study of CD8+CD57+ T cells in acquired aplastic anemia (dated by TCRdb to 2016 to 2018). Context from the whole study: A mean of approximately 2.9 ug of DNA, ranging from roughly 0.19 to 30 ug, was extracted from sorted CD4+ and CD8+ cells. A CD8+CD57+ expansion meant a frequency higher than the mean frequency seen in healthy subjects.

CDR1 and CDR2, looked up from the germline V gene (reference sequence), are LNHDA and SQIVND. CDR3 length: 13 amino acids, cysteine to phenylalanine. Here the CDR3 DNA is all that survives: 39 bases in frame from base 1. Compared with germline, V lacks 10 bases and J lacks 5 bases; bases without a gene match: 7. Results and caveats for the whole study, not just this receptor: CD8+ Simpson's diversity did not differ significantly between patients and healthy controls (P=0.060). Nearly 30 CD8+ CDR3 sequences were found in both patients and controls but appeared to be highly expressed in patients and within the immunodominant clones of the patients.

With regard to this clonotype: This receptor's antigen is unknown. No base quality information exists; no much larger clone differs at one position.

Expansion of CD8+CD57+ cells had been shown by flow cytometry in the patients chosen for sequencing. Every patient had a diagnosis of severe acquired aplastic anemia based on International Study of Aplastic Anemia and Agranulocytosis and Camitta criteria. No patient had received any therapy when blood was sampled. TCR repertoires of sorted CD4+ and CD8+ blood T cells from severe aplastic anemia patients and healthy subjects were deep-sequenced in the study. Patients were enrolled under clinicaltrials.gov protocols 00001620, 01623167, 00001397, 00071045, 00081523 and 00961064 in the USA. Ficoll-Paque density gradient centrifugation was used to isolate peripheral blood mononuclear cells. Before DNA was extracted, CD4+ and CD8+ T cells were sorted using either FACS or magnetic beads. TCR beta VDJ combination and CDR3 sequence profiling used genomic DNA as the template. An Illumina HiSeq 2000 was used for TCR repertoire sequencing. Per the original workflow: TRBV/TRBJ rearrangement plots, CDR3 size and DJ length profiles, and Simpson's diversity index were used to evaluate the repertoires. The most abundant DNA sequence in the deep sequencing data was taken as the immunodominant clone. CDR3 amino acid sequences were checked for sharing between subjects and were compared against published repertoires and the VDJdb database. TCRdb passed the public sequencing reads through fastp at Q25 and MiXCR, retaining productive beta sequences. A single entry per CDR3 protein holds the most common genes and DNA from its merged rows. What appears here as the V and J calls and clone size reflects TCRdb's work, not the paper's. Counted in this sample were 100,000 to 150,000 distinct CDR3 sequences; roughly 40% of them appeared once. The top ten clonotypes cover around 2.5% of the sample.

This receptor was taken from a human donor with aplastic anemia. The chain was built from TRBV19 and TRBJ1-5, with 8 bases aligning to TRBD1. The sequencing sample was made of sorted CD4+, CD8+, or CD8+CD57+ T cells (not recorded which) from PBMCs. DNA sequence: TGTGCCACCCGGGACAGGCGAGATCAGCCCCAGCATTTT. Translated, this gives CATRDRRDQPQHF.